Following are 25 T cell receptor beta chains from one sample sequenced in a study of T cell responses to AZD1222 COVID-19 vaccine. The method was immunoSEQ multiplex PCR; TCRdb's version includes in-frame clones alone and lacks a portion of them. The data hold 150,000 to 200,000 clones, with almost 90% observed a single time. The input for sequencing was peripheral blood, taken on day 0 of AZD1222 vaccination. The source of these receptors is an adult in good health.

This rearrangement joins TRBV6-5 to TRBJ1-2, with D possibly being TRBD1 (5 bases). The CDR3 has 15 residues. CDR1 and CDR2 from the germline V gene are MNHEY and SVGAGI. V lost 2 bases, J lost 7 bases, and 17 bases lay in between. The CDR3 DNA reads as TGTGCCAGCAGTTACCCGGGCGAGGGGACGGGTGGCTACACCTTC. Residues: CASSYPGEGTGGYTF.

The chain employs TRBV4-3 and TRBJ2-2; 7 bases line up with TRBD2. V lost 4 bases to trimming and J lost 6 bases; unmatched junction nucleotides: 5. Germline assignment: CDR1 LGHNA and CDR2 YSLEER. The CDR3 loop spans 14 amino acids. The CDR3 sequence is CASSLAAGAGELFF. CDR3 DNA sequence: TGCGCCAGCAGCCTAGCGGCGGGGGCCGGGGAGCTGTTTTTT.

This sequence joins TRBV27 and TRBJ1-2, with D possibly matching TRBD1 (5 bases). The V and J ends lost 0 bases and 4 bases respectively, with 15 bases between them. The CDR3 is 16 amino acids. From germline, CDR1 is MNHEY and CDR2 SMNVEV (reference sequence). The CDR3 here is CASSLSGQGRGYGYTF. The CDR3 region has the DNA TGTGCCAGCAGTTTATCGGGGCAGGGACGGGGCTATGGCTACACCTTC.

The rearrangement joins TRBV19 to TRBJ1-5; 7 nucleotides match TRBD1. The CDR3 contains 15 residues. Germline lookup yields CDR1 LNHDA and CDR2 SQIVND (reference sequence). J was trimmed by 1 base and V by 5 bases; bases with no gene match: 5. CDR3 loop: CASSAGGGSNQPQHF. CDR3 bases: TGTGCCAGTAGTGCAGGGGGAGGAAGCAATCAGCCCCAGCATTTT.

This clone has a handful of counts. The rearrangement links TRBV29-1 to TRBJ2-1; 11 nucleotides line up with TRBD1. J gave up 7 bases and V 6 bases, and 5 bases lay outside the gene matches. The germline V gene encodes CDR1 SQVTM and CDR2 ANQGSEA. This CDR3 comprises 13 residues. The CDR3 loop reads CSVEDRGRNEQFF. CDR3 in DNA: TGCAGCGTGGAGGACAGGGGGCGGAATGAGCAGTTCTTC.

The J gene is TRBJ1-2, the V gene TRBV7-3, with TRBD1 matching over 9 bases. Trimming cost V 5 bases and J 2 bases; bases outside gene matches: 9. Germline-derived CDR1 and CDR2 are SGHTA and FQGTGA. CDR3 length: 16 residues. In nucleotides, the CDR3 is TGTGCCAGCAGCCCAGGGACAGGGAAAGCCAACTATGGCTACACCTTC. Protein: CASSPGTGKANYGYTF.

This clone came up once. This rearrangement joins TRBV30 to TRBJ1-2; D might be TRBD1 (6 bases). Germline V lookup: CDR1 GTSNPN, CDR2 SVGIG (reference sequence). The germline V and J ends were trimmed by 0 bases and 7 bases, with 12 bases remaining between them. CDR3 length: 13 residues. This chain's CDR3 is CAWSVWGAGGYTF. CDR3 DNA sequence: TGTGCCTGGAGTGTGTGGGGGGCGGGTGGCTACACCTTC.

This clone occurred a few times. The rearrangement links TRBV20-1 to TRBJ2-3, with D perhaps matching TRBD1 or TRBD2 (5 bases each). The CDR3 length is 15 residues. The germline gives CDR1 DFQATT, CDR2 SNEGSKA (reference sequence). The V end lost 3 bases, the J end lost 1 base, and 14 bases lay between the germline ends. This CDR3 reads CSASKGTFGTDTQYF. CDR3 coding DNA: TGCAGTGCTAGTAAGGGGACGTTTGGCACAGATACGCAGTATTTT.

The chain is built from TRBV7-2 and TRBJ1-2; D ambiguous. V was trimmed by 5 bases and J by 5 bases, leaving 18 bases between them. The germline V gene has CDR1 SGHTA and CDR2 FQGNSA. This CDR3 spans 15 amino acids. This CDR3 is CASSRGGQVLYGYTF. CDR3 DNA sequence: TGTGCCAGCAGCCGCGGCGGCCAGGTCCTATATGGCTACACCTTC.

CDR3 protein: CASSLSWTAYASGNTIYF. CDR3 coding DNA: TGTGCCAGCAGCTTATCTTGGACAGCGTACGCGTCTGGAAACACCATATATTTT. This rearrangement joins TRBV7-4 to TRBJ1-3; D possibly corresponds to TRBD1 (6 bases). Germline-derived CDR1 and CDR2 are SGHVT and SQSDAQ. V was trimmed by 2 bases and J by 1 base, leaving 18 bases between them. CDR3 length equals 18 residues.

The chain couples TRBV16 to TRBJ1-3; 7 bases agree with TRBD1. Trimming took 2 bases from V and 1 from J; bases not matched to a gene: 2. This CDR3 is 15 amino acids long. Germline CDR1 is KGHSY and CDR2 is FQNENV. DNA for the CDR3: TGTGCCAGCAGCCAACTGACAGGGTCTGGAAACACCATATATTTT. As protein: CASSQLTGSGNTIYF.

This clone was recorded a few times. The chain uses TRBV19 and TRBJ1-1, with a tentative D call TRBD1 (6 bases). The CDR3 is 14 residues long. The V gene's germline CDR1 is LNHDA and CDR2 SQIVND (reference sequence). Trimming left V 8 bases short and J 4 bases short, with 17 bases between. The CDR3 loop is CASSSPGEGTEAFF. CDR3 in DNA: TGTGCCAGTTCCTCGCCAGGGGAAGGCACTGAAGCTTTCTTT.

V gene TRBV28 combines with J gene TRBJ2-7, with unresolved D. The V end was cut by 3 bases, the J end by 4 bases, with 10 bases between. The germline V gene has CDR1 MDHEN and CDR2 SYDVKM. The length of the CDR3 is 13 residues. This CDR3 reads CASSFGVGYEQYF. CDR3 sequence (DNA): TGTGCCAGCAGTTTTGGGGTGGGTTACGAGCAGTACTTC.

The table lists this clone with a count of one. The V and J genes are TRBV25-1 and TRBJ1-4; D perhaps matches TRBD1 (5 bases). CDR3 length: 14 residues. V lost 8 bases to trimming and J lost 4 bases, with 14 bases between them. Germline V gene data show CDR1 as MGHDK and CDR2 as SYGVNS. The DNA for the CDR3 is TGTGCCAGCGCCCTTCCGGGGGGTAATGAAAAACTGTTTTTT. It encodes CASALPGGNEKLFF.

The genes are TRBV6-6 and TRBJ2-1; the match to TRBD1 covers 10 bases. Germline CDR1 is MNHNY and CDR2 is SVGAGI (reference sequence). The CDR3 contains 15 residues. J gave up 7 bases and V 2 bases, and 5 bases lay outside the gene matches. CDR3 sequence: CASSYPGQGINEQFF. CDR3 in DNA: TGTGCCAGCAGTTACCCGGGACAGGGGATTAATGAGCAGTTCTTC.

V gene TRBV7-3 combines with J gene TRBJ2-5, with D possibly matching TRBD1 (5 bases). This CDR3 contains 13 residues. The ends were cut back, 5 bases at V and 4 bases at J, with 11 bases in the middle. Germline-derived CDR1 and CDR2 are SGHTA and FQGTGA. This chain's CDR3 is CASSGAGGETQYF. In DNA, the CDR3 is TGTGCCAGCAGCGGGGCAGGTGGAGAGACCCAGTACTTC. The full variable domain, with the rest looked up from reference TRBV7-3 and TRBJ2-5, is GAGVSQTPSNKVTEKGKYVELRCDPISGHTALYWYRQSLGQGPEFLIYFQGTGAADDSGLPNDRFFAVRPEGSVSTLKIQRTERGDSAVYLCASSGAGGETQYFGPGTRLLVL.

The chain joins TRBV10-1 to TRBJ2-2; D tentatively reads TRBD1 or TRBD2 (5 bases each). CDR1 and CDR2 (germline): WNHNN, SYGVQD (reference sequence). V was clipped by 5 bases and J by 5 bases, with 12 bases between them. The CDR3 is 14 residues long. The CDR3 DNA reads as TGCGCCAGCAGTAAAAGAGGGGATACCGGGGAGCTGTTTTTT. The encoded protein is CASSKRGDTGELFF.

Only one count was recorded for this clone. V is TRBV7-3 and J is TRBJ1-6; the match to TRBD1 covers 7 bases. Germline V gene sequence: CDR1 SGHTA, CDR2 FQGTGA. There are 17 residues in the CDR3. Losses at the gene ends were 5 bases for V and 10 bases for J; bases not matched to a gene: 17. CDR3 nucleotides: TGTGCCAGCAGCCTAGGAGCCTCGGGACAGAACCTATCACCCCTCCACTTT. Translated: CASSLGASGQNLSPLHF.

V gene TRBV6-5 combines with J gene TRBJ2-5, with D possibly TRBD2 on 6 matching bases. The CDR3 spans 15 residues. Germline values: CDR1 MNHEY, CDR2 SVGAGI. Trimming took off 5 bases at V and 10 bases at J, with 23 bases between the two ends. The CDR3 DNA reads TGTGCCAGCAGTCCCGGGACCTACCGGGGGTTGGGCCAGTACTTC. It translates to CASSPGTYRGLGQYF.

This chain links TRBV5-4 with TRBJ1-1; D remains ambiguous. The germline gives CDR1 SGHNT, CDR2 YYREEE (reference sequence). This CDR3 is 14 amino acids long. V was shortened by 0 bases and J by 1 base, with 7 bases between the two germline ends. CDR3 sequence (DNA): TGTGCCAGCAGCTTGGCCGGCAGGAACACTGAAGCTTTCTTT. This gives the protein CASSLAGRNTEAFF. The variable domain in full, with the rest retrieved from reference TRBV5-4 and TRBJ1-1, is ETGVTQSPTHLIKTRGQQVTLRCSSQSGHNTVSWYQQALGQGPQFIFQYYREEENGRGNFPPRFSGLQFPNYSSELNVNALELDDSALYLCASSLAGRNTEAFFGQGTRLTVV.

V and J are TRBV28 and TRBJ1-5; D is undetermined. The germline CDR1 and CDR2 sequences are MDHEN and SYDVKM. Between the trimmed V and J ends, which lost 5 bases and 0 bases, there was a span of 14 bases. The CDR3 has 16 residues. The CDR3 here is CASSRRGVYSNQPQHF. The CDR3 DNA reads TGTGCCAGCAGTCGCCGCGGGGTCTATAGCAATCAGCCCCAGCATTTT.

This sequence joins TRBV18 and TRBJ2-7; 7 nucleotides agree with TRBD2. The germline V gene has CDR1 KGHSH and CDR2 LQKENI. CDR3 length: 14 residues. V shed 4 bases and J 2 bases; nucleotides not matched to a gene: 5. The chain's CDR3 is CASSLGGRPYEQYF. The CDR3, as DNA: TGTGCCAGCTCACTTGGCGGGAGACCCTACGAGCAGTACTTC.

This clone occurred once. The chain is built from TRBV6-5 and TRBJ1-2; a possible D gene is TRBD1 (5 bases). The CDR3 loop spans 14 amino acids. The V gene's germline CDR1 is MNHEY and CDR2 SVGAGI. Trimming shortened V by 1 base and J by 7 bases, and 13 bases separated the two germline ends. The CDR3 DNA follows: TGTGCCAGCAGTTACTTCGAGACAGCCTCTGGCTACACCTTC. Its translation is CASSYFETASGYTF.

The rearrangement links TRBV19 to TRBJ1-2, with D possibly being TRBD1 (5 bases). Germline CDR1 reads LNHDA; CDR2 reads SQIVND (reference sequence). The ends were cut back, 3 bases at V and 6 bases at J, with 14 bases in the middle. The CDR3 has 14 residues. The chain's CDR3 is CASSIYSGRDGYTF. In nucleotides, the CDR3 is TGTGCCAGTAGTATTTATTCGGGCAGGGATGGCTACACCTTC.

V and J are TRBV10-3 and TRBJ2-2; D possibly matches TRBD1 or TRBD2 (6 bases each). Looked up from germline, CDR1 is ENHRY and CDR2 is SYGVKD. V was trimmed by 9 bases and J by 0 bases, leaving 23 bases between them. This CDR3 contains 18 residues. The CDR3 bases are TGTGCCATATCTAGGCCCCCGGAGGGGGTTGCGAACACCGGGGAGCTGTTTTTT. Translating it yields CAISRPPEGVANTGELFF.